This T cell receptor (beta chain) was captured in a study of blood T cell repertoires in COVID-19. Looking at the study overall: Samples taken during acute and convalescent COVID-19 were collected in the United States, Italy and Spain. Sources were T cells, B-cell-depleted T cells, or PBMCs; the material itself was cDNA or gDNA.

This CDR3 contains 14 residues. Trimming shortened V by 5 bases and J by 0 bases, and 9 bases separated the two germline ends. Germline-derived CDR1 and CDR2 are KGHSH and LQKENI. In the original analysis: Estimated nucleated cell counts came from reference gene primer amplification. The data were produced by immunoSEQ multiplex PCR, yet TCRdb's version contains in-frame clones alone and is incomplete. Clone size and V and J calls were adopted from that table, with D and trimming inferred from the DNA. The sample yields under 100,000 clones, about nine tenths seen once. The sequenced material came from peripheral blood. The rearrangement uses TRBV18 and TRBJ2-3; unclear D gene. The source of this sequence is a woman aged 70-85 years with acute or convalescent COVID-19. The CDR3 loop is CASSFASSTDTQYF. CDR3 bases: TGTGCCAGCTCATTCGCGTCTAGCACAGATACGCAGTATTTT.